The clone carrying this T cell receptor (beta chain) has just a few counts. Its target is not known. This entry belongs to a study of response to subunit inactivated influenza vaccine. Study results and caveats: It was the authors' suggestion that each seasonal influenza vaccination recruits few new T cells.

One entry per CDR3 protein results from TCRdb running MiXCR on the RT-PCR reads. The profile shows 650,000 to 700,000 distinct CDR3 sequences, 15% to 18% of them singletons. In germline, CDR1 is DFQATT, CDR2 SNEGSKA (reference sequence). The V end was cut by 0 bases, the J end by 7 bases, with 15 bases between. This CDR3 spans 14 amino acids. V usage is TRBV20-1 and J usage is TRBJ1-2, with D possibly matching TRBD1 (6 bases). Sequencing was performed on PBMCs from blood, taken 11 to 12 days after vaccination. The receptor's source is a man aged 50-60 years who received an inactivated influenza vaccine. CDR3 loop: CSARDPGAPSGYTF. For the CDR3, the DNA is TGCAGTGCTAGAGATCCAGGGGCCCCCTCTGGCTACACCTTC.